This T cell receptor beta chain originates from a study of TIL therapy for anti-PD-1-resistant metastatic lung cancer. At the level of the study: Patients then received nivolumab; progressors got lymphodepletion, TIL and IL-2.

On this clone itself: Its antigen is currently unknown.

Described time point: pre-treatment sample, taken before nivolumab and TIL therapy. Patients were adults with stage 4 NSCLC. Trimming took 1 base from V and 5 from J, leaving 15 bases between them. Looked up from germline, CDR1 is WSHSY and CDR2 is SAAADI. The CDR3 loop spans 15 amino acids. This was the immunoSEQ v3 assay. Repertoires were generated with immunoSEQ multiplex PCR, while TCRdb's copy carries only in-frame clones and drops some. The repertoire holds more than 50,000 clones, with about nine tenths as singletons. Study outcomes and limitations: After infusion, TIL clonotypes partly replaced peripheral T cells and declined over months.

The material was blood, obtained at baseline. V usage is TRBV10-2 and J usage is TRBJ2-7, with a tentative D call TRBD2 (6 bases). This clonotype was obtained from a person between 25 and 80 years old with non-small cell lung cancer. The CDR3 protein is CASSEWGLPSDEQYF. CDR3 in DNA: TGCGCCAGCAGTGAGTGGGGACTGCCCTCGGACGAGCAGTACTTC.